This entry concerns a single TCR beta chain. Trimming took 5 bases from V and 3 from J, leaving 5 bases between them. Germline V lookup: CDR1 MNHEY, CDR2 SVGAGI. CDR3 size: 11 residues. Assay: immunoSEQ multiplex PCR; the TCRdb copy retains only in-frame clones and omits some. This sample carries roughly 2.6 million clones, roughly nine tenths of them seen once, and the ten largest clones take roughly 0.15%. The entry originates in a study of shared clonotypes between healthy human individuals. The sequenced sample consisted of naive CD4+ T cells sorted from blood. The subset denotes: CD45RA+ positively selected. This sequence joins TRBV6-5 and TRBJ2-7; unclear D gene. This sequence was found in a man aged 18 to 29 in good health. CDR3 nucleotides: TGTGCCAGCAGTGATTACTACGAGCAGTACTTC. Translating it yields CASSDYYEQYF.